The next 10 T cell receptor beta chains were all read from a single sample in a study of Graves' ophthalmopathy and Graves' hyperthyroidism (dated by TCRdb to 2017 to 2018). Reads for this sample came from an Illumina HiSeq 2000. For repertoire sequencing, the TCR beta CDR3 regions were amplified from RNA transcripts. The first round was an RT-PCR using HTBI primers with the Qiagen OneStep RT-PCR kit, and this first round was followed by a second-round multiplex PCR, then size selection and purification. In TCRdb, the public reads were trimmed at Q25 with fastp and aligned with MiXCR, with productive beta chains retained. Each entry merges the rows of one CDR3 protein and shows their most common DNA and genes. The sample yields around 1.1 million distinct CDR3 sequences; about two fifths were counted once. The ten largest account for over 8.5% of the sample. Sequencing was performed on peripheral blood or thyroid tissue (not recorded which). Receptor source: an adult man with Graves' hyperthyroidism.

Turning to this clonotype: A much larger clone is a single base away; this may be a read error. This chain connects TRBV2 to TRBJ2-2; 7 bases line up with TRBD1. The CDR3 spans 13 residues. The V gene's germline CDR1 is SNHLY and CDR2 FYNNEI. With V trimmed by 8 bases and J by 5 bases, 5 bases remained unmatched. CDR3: CASVTQGTGELFF. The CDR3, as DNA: TGTGCCAGCGTGACACAGGGGACCGGGGAGCTGTTTTTT.

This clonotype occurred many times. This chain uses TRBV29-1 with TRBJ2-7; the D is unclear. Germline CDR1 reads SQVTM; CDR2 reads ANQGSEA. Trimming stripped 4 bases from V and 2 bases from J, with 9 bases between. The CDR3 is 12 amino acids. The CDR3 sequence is CSVALDPYEQYF. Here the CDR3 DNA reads TGCAGCGTTGCGCTAGATCCCTACGAGCAGTACTTC.

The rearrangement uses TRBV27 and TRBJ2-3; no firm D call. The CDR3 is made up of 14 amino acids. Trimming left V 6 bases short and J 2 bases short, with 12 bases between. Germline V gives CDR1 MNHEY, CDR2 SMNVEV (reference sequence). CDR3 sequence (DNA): TGTGCCAGCAGCCCAGTGGGCACCACAGATACGCAGTATTTT. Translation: CASSPVGTTDTQYF.

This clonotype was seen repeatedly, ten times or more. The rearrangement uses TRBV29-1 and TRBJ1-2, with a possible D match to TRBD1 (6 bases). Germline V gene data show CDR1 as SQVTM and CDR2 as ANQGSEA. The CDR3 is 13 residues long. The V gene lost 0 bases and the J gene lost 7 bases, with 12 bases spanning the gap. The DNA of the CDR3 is TGCAGCGTTGAAGACCCGGGGGCCGTTGGCTACACCTTC. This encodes CSVEDPGAVGYTF.

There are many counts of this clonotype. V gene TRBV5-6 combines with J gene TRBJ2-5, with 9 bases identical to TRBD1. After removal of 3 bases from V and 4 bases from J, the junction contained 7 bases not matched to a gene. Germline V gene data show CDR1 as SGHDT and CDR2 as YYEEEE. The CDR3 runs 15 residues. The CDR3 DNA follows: TGTGCCAGCAGCTCTGGGACAGGGATCACAGAGACCCAGTACTTC. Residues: CASSSGTGITETQYF.

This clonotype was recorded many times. The CDR3 is CASSLAAGQDAQPQHF. CDR3 bases: TGTGCCAGCAGCTTGGCGGCGGGACAGGACGCTCAGCCCCAGCATTTT. V usage is TRBV5-6 and J usage is TRBJ1-5; TRBD1 aligns across 8 bases. CDR1 is SGHDT, CDR2 YYEEEE, per germline. CDR3 length: 16 amino acids. The V gene end was trimmed by 0 bases and the J gene end by 6 bases; junction bases not matched to a gene: 8.

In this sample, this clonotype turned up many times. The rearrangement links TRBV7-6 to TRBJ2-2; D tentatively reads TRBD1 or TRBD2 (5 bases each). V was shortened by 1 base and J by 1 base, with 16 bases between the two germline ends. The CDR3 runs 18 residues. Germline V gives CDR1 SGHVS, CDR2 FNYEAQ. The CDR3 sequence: CASSLVRERRRNTGELFF. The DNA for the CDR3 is TGTGCCAGCAGCTTAGTCAGGGAGAGGAGGAGGAACACCGGGGAGCTGTTTTTT.

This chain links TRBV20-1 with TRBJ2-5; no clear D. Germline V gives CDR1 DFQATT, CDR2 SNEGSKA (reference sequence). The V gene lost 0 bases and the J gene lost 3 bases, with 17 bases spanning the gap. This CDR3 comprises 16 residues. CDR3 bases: TGCAGTGCTAGAGAGACCCGGACGCCGGAGAAAGAGACCCAGTACTTC. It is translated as CSARETRTPEKETQYF.

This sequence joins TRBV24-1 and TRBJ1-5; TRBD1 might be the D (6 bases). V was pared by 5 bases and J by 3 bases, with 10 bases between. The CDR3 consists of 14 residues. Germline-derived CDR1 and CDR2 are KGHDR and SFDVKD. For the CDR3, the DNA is TGTGCCACCAGTGTTACAGGGCTCAATCAGCCCCAGCATTTT. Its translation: CATSVTGLNQPQHF.

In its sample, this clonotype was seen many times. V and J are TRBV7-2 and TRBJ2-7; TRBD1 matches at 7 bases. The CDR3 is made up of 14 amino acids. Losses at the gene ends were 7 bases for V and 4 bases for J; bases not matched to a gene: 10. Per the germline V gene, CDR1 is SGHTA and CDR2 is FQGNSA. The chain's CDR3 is CASTVEGAKYEQYF. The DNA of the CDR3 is TGTGCCAGCACCGTTGAGGGGGCAAAGTACGAGCAGTACTTC.